The clone carrying this T cell receptor beta chain was recorded at least ten times. This record belongs to a study of spatial heterogeneity in lung cancer. Study details: The library had UMIs, and each TCR and UMI pair averaged more than ten raw reads.

Time point indicated: sample taken at primary tumor resection. Sequencing was performed on whole RNA extracted from tumor and nontumor lung tissue, or from frozen PBMC, and the material was left unsorted. Donors were 55 to 75 untreated early-stage non-small cell lung cancer patients. The V end was cut by 4 bases, the J end by 6 bases, with 10 bases between. In germline, CDR1 is SGHRS, CDR2 YFSETQ. The CDR3 has 13 amino acids. Each CDR3 protein is one row after TCRdb ran MiXCR on the 5' RACE reads. Of 90,000 to 95,000 distinct CDR3 sequences in the sample, around 12% were seen once. This sequence originates from a male donor with early-stage non-small cell lung cancer. Material: PBMCs, obtained at surgery. The V gene is TRBV5-1, the J gene TRBJ2-2; maybe TRBD1 (5 bases). CDR3 protein: CASSSREAGELFF. CDR3 coding DNA: TGCGCCAGCAGCAGCAGGGAAGCCGGGGAGCTGTTTTTT.